Listed here are 32 T cell receptor beta chains from one sample, sequenced in a study of shared clonotypes between healthy human individuals. Naive-designated CD8 cells lacked CD45RO, were positively enriched for CCR7, and omitted terminally differentiated effector memory CD45RA+ cells. The assay was immunoSEQ multiplex PCR, and TCRdb's table has in-frame clones only and misses some. Of millions of clones in the sample, about 94% were seen once. Sequenced: naive CD8+ T cells sorted from blood. All receptors derive from a man aged 18 to 35 in good health.

The rearrangement links TRBV2 to TRBJ1-6, with a tentative D call TRBD1 (6 bases). Trimming cost V 7 bases and J 13 bases, with 17 bases left between them. The CDR3 runs to 13 residues. Germline V CDR1 and CDR2: SNHLY, FYNNEI. The CDR3 reads CASIIGTPGPLHF. CDR3 DNA: TGTGCCAGCATAATCGGGACACCGGGGCCCCTCCACTTT.

The chain uses TRBV28 and TRBJ2-2; D may be TRBD1 or TRBD2 (5 bases each). The CDR3 loop spans 17 amino acids. Germline assignment: CDR1 MDHEN and CDR2 SYDVKM. V gave up 2 bases and J gave up 3 bases, with 16 bases separating them. The CDR3 loop reads CASSLDLQGEDTGELFF. The CDR3 DNA follows: TGTGCCAGCAGTTTAGATCTCCAGGGAGAGGACACCGGGGAGCTGTTTTTT.

This clone appeared once. The chain carries TRBV5-3 and TRBJ1-4; the D is unclear. TRBV5-3 falls under the ORF class, with uncertain function. This CDR3 spans 16 amino acids. Trimming cost V 1 base and J 0 bases, with 10 bases left between them. Here the CDR3 reads CARSLNPAATNEKLFF. In nucleotides, the CDR3 is TGTGCCAGAAGCTTGAACCCAGCCGCAACTAATGAAAAACTGTTTTTT.

The V call is TRBV6-5, the J call TRBJ1-1; 7 nucleotides agree with TRBD1. The ends lost 5 bases at V and 7 bases at J; junction bases unmatched: 10. CDR1 is MNHEY and CDR2 is SVGAGI in the germline V gene. This CDR3 comprises 14 residues. The CDR3 loop is CASSLLHRDSEAFF. The CDR3 bases are TGTGCCAGCAGTCTACTTCACCGGGACAGTGAAGCTTTCTTT.

Concerning this clone: The sample contains more than one DNA sequence encoding this CDR3. The rearrangement links TRBV28 to TRBJ2-3, with TRBD1 matching over 10 bases. CDR3 length: 14 residues. V lost 3 bases and J lost 5; bases outside the gene matches: 2. Germline CDR1 reads MDHEN; CDR2 reads SYDVKM. CDR3 DNA: TGTGCCAGCAGTTTGGGACAGGGGAGAGATACGCAGTATTTT. This translates into CASSLGQGRDTQYF.

The V and J genes are TRBV30 and TRBJ2-3; no definite D call. Germline V lookup: CDR1 GTSNPN, CDR2 SVGIG (reference sequence). This CDR3 is built from 11 residues. The V end was cut by 2 bases, the J end by 11 bases, with 11 bases between. This CDR3 reads CAWSSEAEQYF. The DNA for the CDR3 is TGTGCCTGGAGTTCCGAAGCCGAGCAGTATTTT.

V and J are TRBV28 and TRBJ2-7; D might be TRBD1 (6 bases). V was trimmed by 10 bases and J by 2 bases, leaving 24 bases between them. This CDR3 comprises 16 residues. Germline loops: CDR1 MDHEN, CDR2 SYDVKM. CDR3 DNA sequence: TGTGCCACCGAACTAAGGCGGGTGTCAGGGGCCTACGAGCAGTACTTC. This translates into CATELRRVSGAYEQYF. Supplemented by reference TRBV28 and TRBJ2-7, the full variable domain reads DVKVTQSSRYLVKRTGEKVFLECVQDMDHENMFWYRQDPGLGLRLIYFSYDVKMKEKGDIPEGYSVSREKKERFSLILESASTNQTSMYLCATELRRVSGAYEQYFGPGTRLTVT.

The V call is TRBV5-4, the J call TRBJ2-1; 15 bases are a match to TRBD2. Per germline, CDR1 SGHNT and CDR2 YYREEE (reference sequence). The trim removed 5 bases at V and 8 bases at J, leaving 5 bases unmatched. The CDR3 runs to 15 residues. The CDR3 region has the DNA TGTGCCAGCAGGGGGACTAGCGGGAGGCCGGATGAGCAGTTCTTC. Its translation is CASRGTSGRPDEQFF.

Remarks on this clone: Other DNA sequences of this sample code for an identical CDR3. The J gene is TRBJ2-3, the V gene TRBV5-4; TRBD1 might be the D (5 bases). The CDR3 extends over 13 amino acids. Germline loops: CDR1 SGHNT, CDR2 YYREEE (reference sequence). The V gene lost 1 base and the J gene lost 6 bases, with 9 bases spanning the gap. CDR3 amino acids: CASSLTGTDTQYF. DNA of the CDR3: TGTGCCAGCAGCTTGACAGGAACGGATACGCAGTATTTT.

The chain has TRBV6-1 and TRBJ1-2, with unresolved D. There are 13 residues in the CDR3. V lost 2 bases and J lost 4, with 8 bases in between. Germline CDR1 and CDR2: MNHNS and SASEGT. The CDR3 DNA follows: TGTGCCAGCAGTGAAACAGTGTTCTATGGCTACACCTTC. Its translation: CASSETVFYGYTF.

The V call is TRBV9, the J call TRBJ1-2, with 10 bases lining up with TRBD1. The length of the CDR3 is 13 residues. Per germline, CDR1 SGDLS and CDR2 YYNGEE. After removal of 4 bases from V and 7 bases from J, the junction contained 4 bases not matched to a gene. The CDR3 loop reads CASSHGTGAGYTF. The CDR3 bases are TGTGCCAGCAGCCACGGGACAGGGGCTGGCTACACCTTC. Supplemented by reference TRBV9 and TRBJ1-2, the full variable domain reads DSGVTQTPKHLITATGQRVTLRCSPRSGDLSVYWYQQSLDQGLQFLIQYYNGEERAKGNILERFSAQQFPDLHSELNLSSLELGDSALYFCASSHGTGAGYTFGSGTRLTVV.

This chain links TRBV2 with TRBJ2-1, with D maybe TRBD2 (5 bases). The CDR3 runs 13 residues. V was shortened by 5 bases and J by 4 bases, with 9 bases between the two germline ends. Germline V gene sequence: CDR1 SNHLY, CDR2 FYNNEI. CDR3 region: CASSSAAYNEQFF. DNA of the CDR3: TGTGCCAGCAGTTCAGCGGCTTACAATGAGCAGTTCTTC.

The chain is built from TRBV5-1 and TRBJ2-7; 10 bases map to TRBD1. The CDR3 has 15 residues. Germline V lookup: CDR1 SGHRS, CDR2 YFSETQ. J gave up 3 bases and V 2 bases, and 5 bases lay outside the gene matches. The CDR3 here is CASSFTTGGLYEQYF. The DNA for the CDR3 is TGCGCCAGCAGCTTTACGACAGGGGGCCTCTACGAGCAGTACTTC.

J is TRBJ2-3 and V is TRBV6-5, with TRBD2 matching over 8 bases. Per the germline V gene, CDR1 is MNHEY and CDR2 is SVGAGI. The V gene end was trimmed by 0 bases and the J gene end by 1 base; junction bases not matched to a gene: 3. The CDR3 has 16 amino acids. CDR3 DNA: TGTGCCAGCAGTTACTCGGGGCGGGAGGGCACAGATACGCAGTATTTT. It specifies CASSYSGREGTDTQYF.

The chain has TRBV6-1 and TRBJ2-3; D gene uncertain. Germline V gene sequence: CDR1 MNHNS, CDR2 SASEGT. Trimming left V 5 bases short and J 2 bases short, with 8 bases between. This CDR3 is 13 amino acids long. In DNA, the CDR3 is TGTGCCAGCAGTTTAACGGTCACAGATACGCAGTATTTT. This translates into CASSLTVTDTQYF.

The chain couples TRBV2 to TRBJ1-4; TRBD1 matches 8 bases. The CDR3 is made up of 13 amino acids. V was clipped by 4 bases and J by 7 bases; unmatched bases: 2. Germline V gene sequence: CDR1 SNHLY, CDR2 FYNNEI. CDR3 protein: CASSADRGEKLFF. As DNA, the CDR3 is TGTGCCAGCAGTGCCGACAGGGGTGAAAAACTGTTTTTT. The complete variable domain, with remaining parts taken from reference TRBV2 and TRBJ1-4, reads EPEVTQTPSHQVTQMGQEVILRCVPISNHLYFYWYRQILGQKVEFLVSFYNNEISEKSEIFDDQFSVERPDGSNFTLKIRSTKLEDSAMYFCASSADRGEKLFFGSGTQLSVL.

On this clone: The same CDR3 can be traced to other DNA sequences in this sample. This chain links TRBV7-9 with TRBJ2-7; no reliable D call. The V gene's germline CDR1 is SEHNR and CDR2 FQNEAQ (reference sequence). Between the trimmed V and J ends, which lost 1 base and 0 bases, there was a span of 7 bases. The CDR3 totals 14 residues. CDR3 in amino acids: CASSLEGSSYEQYF. CDR3 sequence (DNA): TGTGCCAGCAGCTTAGAGGGCTCCTCCTACGAGCAGTACTTC. Filled out from reference TRBV7-9 and TRBJ2-7, the complete variable domain reads DTGVSQNPRHKITKRGQNVTFRCDPISEHNRLYWYRQTLGQGPEFLTYFQNEAQLEKSRLLSDRFSAERPKGSFSTLEIQRTEQGDSAMYLCASSLEGSSYEQYFGPGTRLTVT.

In this sample, this clone turned up a few times. This sample includes further DNA sequences coding for the same CDR3. V and J are TRBV6-5 and TRBJ2-7; 8 bases line up with TRBD1. The CDR3 sequence is 13 residues long. Trimming at V came to 3 bases and at J to 3 bases, leaving 1 base not matched to a gene. Germline-derived CDR1 and CDR2 are MNHEY and SVGAGI. CDR3: CASSYDRGYEQYF. In DNA form, the CDR3 reads TGTGCCAGCAGTTATGACAGGGGCTACGAGCAGTACTTC.

This chain joins TRBV28 and TRBJ2-7; 7 positions agree with TRBD1. With 6 bases clipped from V and 3 bases from J, the junction kept 11 bases outside the gene matches. CDR1 is MDHEN and CDR2 is SYDVKM in the germline V gene. CDR3 size: 15 residues. CDR3 protein: CASRGRQGTYYEQYF. The DNA of the CDR3 is TGTGCCAGCAGAGGACGACAGGGAACCTACTACGAGCAGTACTTC.

V usage is TRBV7-6 and J usage is TRBJ2-2, with a tentative D call TRBD1 (6 bases). V was pared by 2 bases and J by 4 bases, with 14 bases between. Germline CDR1 and CDR2: SGHVS and FNYEAQ. The CDR3 has 16 residues. The CDR3 is CASSLSLTGPTGELFF. CDR3 sequence (DNA): TGTGCCAGCAGCTTATCCCTGACAGGTCCCACCGGGGAGCTGTTTTTT.

V is TRBV29-1 and J is TRBJ2-1, with 9 nucleotides matching TRBD2. The CDR3 is 13 amino acids. Germline loops: CDR1 SQVTM, CDR2 ANQGSEA. J lost 5 bases, V lost 3 bases, and 2 bases had no gene match. Here the CDR3 DNA reads TGCAGCGTTGATAAGCGGGGGGACAATGAGCAGTTCTTC. It codes for CSVDKRGDNEQFF.

CDR3 bases: TGTGCCAGCAGCGTAGGTGGGGGCTCGGGTGAAGCTTTCTTT. It codes for CASSVGGGSGEAFF. This chain joins TRBV9 and TRBJ1-1; perhaps TRBD1 as D (6 bases). This CDR3 spans 14 amino acids. The V gene lost 0 bases and the J gene lost 7 bases, with 13 bases spanning the gap. Germline loops: CDR1 SGDLS, CDR2 YYNGEE.

V usage is TRBV11-2 and J usage is TRBJ2-7; 7 nucleotides align to TRBD1. In germline, CDR1 is SGHAT, CDR2 FQNNGV. The V segment lost 3 bases and the J segment 2 bases; nucleotides outside the gene matches: 7. There are 15 residues in the CDR3. In nucleotides, the CDR3 is TGTGCCAGCAGCTTGGATCAGGGGGTAGCCTACGAGCAGTACTTC. Translating gives CASSLDQGVAYEQYF.

The chain recombines TRBV7-9 with TRBJ2-3; D gene uncertain. The CDR3 covers 14 residues. Trimming removed 5 bases from V and 0 bases from J, with 9 bases in between. The germline V gene encodes CDR1 SEHNR and CDR2 FQNEAQ (reference sequence). The CDR3 bases are TGTGCCAGCAGCCCCCCATGGAGCACAGATACGCAGTATTTT. Its translation is CASSPPWSTDTQYF. The variable domain in full, completed from reference TRBV7-9 and TRBJ2-3, reads DTGVSQNPRHKITKRGQNVTFRCDPISEHNRLYWYRQTLGQGPEFLTYFQNEAQLEKSRLLSDRFSAERPKGSFSTLEIQRTEQGDSAMYLCASSPPWSTDTQYFGPGTRLTVL.

The chain has TRBV5-5 and TRBJ2-7; no definite D call. This CDR3 spans 13 amino acids. V lost 7 bases and J lost 3, with 14 bases in between. CDR1 and CDR2 from the germline V gene are SGHKS and YYEKEE (reference sequence). The CDR3 bases are TGTGCCAGCGCTTGGTATTTGGACTACGAGCAGTACTTC. It encodes CASAWYLDYEQYF.

The V and J genes are TRBV19 and TRBJ1-5; 7 bases align to TRBD1. The CDR3 runs 16 residues. Germline V gene sequence: CDR1 LNHDA, CDR2 SQIVND (reference sequence). The junction had 8 bases not matched to a gene; V was cut back by 4 bases and J by 2 bases. The CDR3 nucleotides are TGTGCCAGTAGTAAGCAGGGGGAAAGGCGCAATCAGCCCCAGCATTTT. Protein: CASSKQGERRNQPQHF.

The V gene is TRBV28, the J gene TRBJ2-3, with 9 bases fitting TRBD1. The ends lost 4 bases at V and 1 base at J; junction bases unmatched: 9. CDR1 and CDR2 from the germline V gene are MDHEN and SYDVKM. The CDR3 extends over 17 amino acids. CDR3 sequence: CASSSVQGADRTDTQYF. Written as DNA, the CDR3 is TGTGCCAGCAGTTCTGTACAGGGGGCTGACCGCACAGATACGCAGTATTTT.

This chain joins TRBV4-1 and TRBJ2-7; TRBD1 is a possible D gene (6 bases). Germline CDR1 MGHRA, CDR2 YSYEKL. Trimming left V 1 base short and J 6 bases short, with 19 bases between. This CDR3 is 16 amino acids long. The DNA for the CDR3 is TGCGCCAGCAGCCAAGCCGAGGCATCCACAGGGTCCGAGCAGTACTTC. Encoded protein: CASSQAEASTGSEQYF.

V and J are TRBV9 and TRBJ2-5, with D tentatively TRBD2 (5 bases). This CDR3 spans 14 amino acids. CDR1 is SGDLS and CDR2 is YYNGEE in the germline V gene. Trimming shortened V by 0 bases and J by 7 bases, and 13 bases separated the two germline ends. The CDR3 coding sequence is TGTGCCAGCAGCGTAGGGGGAGATCCGGCGACCCAGTACTTC. The encoded protein is CASSVGGDPATQYF.

As regards this clone: Other DNA sequences from this sample encode an identical CDR3 as well. The chain combines TRBV11-2 with TRBJ2-5; D is ambiguous. This CDR3 has 12 residues. Germline V CDR1 and CDR2: SGHAT, FQNNGV. The V end lost 6 bases, the J end lost 5 bases, and 10 bases lay between the germline ends. CDR3 loop: CASSPEGETQYF. The CDR3 DNA is TGTGCCAGCAGTCCCGAAGGGGAGACCCAGTACTTC.

The chain combines TRBV5-6 with TRBJ1-3; TRBD1 is a possible D gene (5 bases). Looked up from germline, CDR1 is SGHDT and CDR2 is YYEEEE. Trimming cost V 4 bases and J 0 bases, with 20 bases left between them. This CDR3 has 18 residues. CDR3 amino acids: CASSPGTEGRLSGNTIYF. The CDR3 nucleotides are TGTGCCAGCAGCCCGGGGACCGAGGGTCGCCTCTCTGGAAACACCATATATTTT.

This clone came up once. This sequence joins TRBV5-1 and TRBJ2-2; D might be TRBD1 (6 bases). V lost 4 bases to trimming and J lost 2 bases, with 12 bases between them. The CDR3 contains 15 residues. CDR1 is SGHRS and CDR2 is YFSETQ in the germline V gene. The CDR3 is CASSRRQDNTGELFF. CDR3 DNA sequence: TGCGCCAGCAGCCGCCGACAGGACAACACCGGGGAGCTGTTTTTT.